Presented here are 25 T cell receptor beta chains from one specimen sequenced in a study of blood T cell repertoires in COVID-19. The assay was immunoSEQ multiplex PCR, and TCRdb's table has in-frame clones only and misses some. This table has about 280,000 clones, around 85% appearing once. The sequenced material came from PBMCs or T cells enriched from blood (not recorded which). The receptors derive from a woman between 50 and 59 years old who had recovered from COVID-19.

The chain is built from TRBV27 and TRBJ1-6; D is ambiguous. V lost 4 bases and J lost 9, with 16 bases in between. There are 15 residues in the CDR3. Germline V lookup: CDR1 MNHEY, CDR2 SMNVEV (reference sequence). CDR3 DNA: TGTGCCAGCAGTTCTCGGAGCCCTGAGAGTTCACCCCTCCACTTT. Translating it yields CASSSRSPESSPLHF.

The chain uses TRBV11-2 and TRBJ2-1; D is perhaps TRBD2 (6 bases). V was pared by 5 bases and J by 6 bases, with 17 bases between. Germline V gene lookup returns CDR1 SGHAT and CDR2 FQNNGV. The CDR3 totals 15 residues. CDR3 protein: CASSALRGLFNEQFF. CDR3 nucleotide sequence: TGTGCCAGCAGCGCCCTTCGGGGACTCTTCAATGAGCAGTTCTTC.

The chain is built from TRBV4-1 and TRBJ1-3; D is undetermined. The CDR3 loop spans 17 amino acids. The V gene lost 3 bases and the J gene lost 0 bases, with 15 bases spanning the gap. Germline-derived CDR1 and CDR2 are MGHRA and YSYEKL. CDR3 sequence (DNA): TGCGCCAGCAGCCAGGGCTCTACGGGGATCTCTGGAAACACCATATATTTT. Amino acid sequence: CASSQGSTGISGNTIYF.

Notes on this clone: This sample includes further DNA sequences coding for the same CDR3. The V and J genes are TRBV5-5 and TRBJ1-2; unclear D gene. The CDR3 loop spans 13 amino acids. V lost 0 bases and J 5 bases, leaving 8 bases between the germline ends. Germline loops: CDR1 SGHKS, CDR2 YYEKEE (reference sequence). CDR3 bases: TGTGCCAGCAGCTTGGCCGGGAATTATGGCTACACCTTC. Translation: CASSLAGNYGYTF.

This rearrangement joins TRBV27 to TRBJ2-3; TRBD2 agrees at 7 bases. Unmatched junction bases numbered 4, after V lost 0 bases and J lost 4 bases. Germline V CDR1 and CDR2: MNHEY, SMNVEV (reference sequence). This CDR3 comprises 15 residues. DNA of the CDR3: TGTGCCAGCAGTTTATCCCCGGGAGGCCCAGATACGCAGTATTTT. Its translation is CASSLSPGGPDTQYF.

The V call is TRBV30, the J call TRBJ1-1; D is possibly TRBD1 (6 bases). CDR3 length: 14 amino acids. Deletions cut 2 bases from V and 4 bases from J, with 14 bases between. Germline CDR1 reads GTSNPN; CDR2 reads SVGIG (reference sequence). CDR3 bases: TGTGCCTGGAGTTCCCAAGGGGGGGGCACTGAAGCTTTCTTT. It yields the protein CAWSSQGGGTEAFF.

The CDR3 coding sequence is TGTGCCAGCAGCATCCGAAGCGGGGATATCTCCTACGAGCAGTACTTC. Residues: CASSIRSGDISYEQYF. The chain couples TRBV4-2 to TRBJ2-7; 7 bases fit TRBD2. There are 16 residues in the CDR3. V lost 5 bases, J lost 0 bases, and 10 bases stayed unmatched. From germline, CDR1 is LGHNA and CDR2 YNFKEQ.

This chain connects TRBV5-1 to TRBJ1-5; D is unresolved. Germline V gene lookup returns CDR1 SGHRS and CDR2 YFSETQ. Trimming removed 4 bases at V and 2 bases at J, with 10 bases between. The CDR3 loop spans 14 amino acids. CDR3 sequence (DNA): TGCGCCAGCAGCCTGGACGGTGGCAATCAGCCCCAGCATTTT. Amino acids: CASSLDGGNQPQHF. Combining the CDR3 with reference TRBV5-1 and TRBJ1-5 gives the whole variable domain KAGVTQTPRYLIKTRGQQVTLSCSPISGHRSVSWYQQTPGQGLQFLFEYFSETQRNKGNFPGRFSGRQFSNSRSEMNVSTLELGDSALYLCASSLDGGNQPQHFGDGTRLSIL.

J is TRBJ2-7 and V is TRBV7-7; 7 bases map to TRBD1. This CDR3 region has 15 residues. Germline V gives CDR1 SSHAT, CDR2 FNYEAQ (reference sequence). Unmatched junction bases numbered 9, after V lost 5 bases and J lost 2 bases. The CDR3: CASSPTGQTTYEQYF. CDR3 sequence (DNA): TGTGCCAGCAGCCCAACGGGACAGACTACCTACGAGCAGTACTTC.

The rearrangement uses TRBV7-2 and TRBJ1-2; weak D call: TRBD1 (6 bases). Germline loops: CDR1 SGHTA, CDR2 FQGNSA. V shed 2 bases and J shed 4 bases, with 14 bases lying between them. CDR3 length: 15 residues. CDR3 region: CASSLRGGLGYGYTF. The CDR3 nucleotides read TGTGCCAGCAGCTTAAGAGGGGGTTTGGGCTATGGCTACACCTTC.

The chain has TRBV19 and TRBJ2-3; maybe TRBD2 (6 bases). Between the trimmed V and J ends, which lost 7 bases and 2 bases, there was a span of 13 bases. The CDR3 has 14 amino acids. The germline V gene encodes CDR1 LNHDA and CDR2 SQIVND (reference sequence). CDR3 protein: CASTSGPNTDTQYF. CDR3 nucleotide sequence: TGTGCCAGTACCAGCGGGCCTAACACAGATACGCAGTATTTT.

There are a few counts of this clone. The chain recombines TRBV20-1 with TRBJ1-1, with 7 bases matching TRBD1. With 3 bases clipped from V and 4 bases from J, the junction kept 2 bases outside the gene matches. There are 12 residues in the CDR3. Germline values: CDR1 DFQATT, CDR2 SNEGSKA (reference sequence). The CDR3: CSASPGGTEAFF. CDR3 bases: TGCAGTGCTAGTCCAGGGGGCACTGAAGCTTTCTTT.

The V and J genes are TRBV30 and TRBJ2-3; TRBD2 matches 11 bases. The germline V gene encodes CDR1 GTSNPN and CDR2 SVGIG (reference sequence). The CDR3 sequence is 14 residues long. Losses at the gene ends were 7 bases for V and 0 bases for J; bases not matched to a gene: 3. CDR3 sequence reads: CAYGTSGSTDTQYF. The CDR3 nucleotides are TGTGCCTATGGGACTAGCGGAAGCACAGATACGCAGTATTTT. The full variable domain, its missing parts supplied by reference TRBV30 and TRBJ2-3, is SQTIHQWPATLVQPVGSPLSLECTVEGTSNPNLYWYRQAAGRGLQLLFYSVGIGQISSEVPQNLSASRPQDRQFILSSKKLLLSDSGFYLCAYGTSGSTDTQYFGPGTRLTVL.

The chain carries TRBV5-1 and TRBJ2-2; 7 positions agree with TRBD2. With 2 bases clipped from V and 2 bases from J, the junction kept 3 bases outside the gene matches. This CDR3 spans 15 amino acids. From germline, CDR1 is SGHRS and CDR2 YFSETQ. The CDR3 DNA reads as TGCGCCAGCAGCTTTAGCGGGCCAAACACCGGGGAGCTGTTTTTT. This encodes CASSFSGPNTGELFF.

V and J are TRBV5-6 and TRBJ2-3; 9 bases agree with TRBD1. Germline V gives CDR1 SGHDT, CDR2 YYEEEE. The length of the CDR3 is 15 residues. The V gene end was trimmed by 2 bases and the J gene end by 4 bases; junction bases not matched to a gene: 5. In nucleotides, the CDR3 is TGTGCCAGCAGCTTTGGGACAGGGACGGCAGATACGCAGTATTTT. Protein sequence: CASSFGTGTADTQYF.

The chain is built from TRBV4-2 and TRBJ2-3; D perhaps matches TRBD2 (6 bases). The germline CDR1 and CDR2 sequences are LGHNA and YNFKEQ. V dropped 2 bases and J dropped 2 bases, with 17 bases sitting between them. CDR3 length equals 17 residues. CDR3 sequence: CASSQSYLAGSTDTQYF. The CDR3 bases are TGTGCCAGCAGCCAAAGTTACCTGGCGGGATCCACAGATACGCAGTATTTT.

This clone was counted a few times. The V call is TRBV11-3, the J call TRBJ2-2; 10 nucleotides match TRBD2. The CDR3 is made up of 14 amino acids. The trim removed 4 bases at V and 6 bases at J, leaving 2 bases unmatched. Germline loops: CDR1 SGHNT, CDR2 YENEEA. CDR3 amino acids: CASSSSGGAGELFF. The CDR3 nucleotides are TGTGCCAGCAGCTCAAGCGGGGGGGCCGGGGAGCTGTTTTTT.

The chain carries TRBV5-1 and TRBJ2-1, with TRBD2 matching over 9 bases. This CDR3 spans 13 amino acids. V trimming: 4 bases; J trimming: 10 bases; junction bases outside the gene matches: 6. CDR1 and CDR2 from the germline V gene are SGHRS and YFSETQ. The CDR3 loop reads CASSPGLACEQFF. In DNA form, the CDR3 reads TGCGCCAGCAGCCCGGGACTAGCCTGCGAGCAGTTCTTC.

The chain employs TRBV27 and TRBJ1-2, with 7 positions matching TRBD1. V shed 8 bases, J shed 0 bases, and the junction held 6 bases outside the gene matches. Per the germline V gene, CDR1 is MNHEY and CDR2 is SMNVEV (reference sequence). The CDR3 extends over 14 amino acids. DNA for the CDR3: TGTGCCAGCGGAAGACAGGGCTCTAACTATGGCTACACCTTC. Its translation: CASGRQGSNYGYTF.

The genes are TRBV6-5 and TRBJ1-5; D might be TRBD1 (6 bases). Trimming left V 6 bases short and J 0 bases short, with 12 bases between. The CDR3 covers 15 residues. From germline, CDR1 is MNHEY and CDR2 SVGAGI. This CDR3 is CASRSGVYSNQPQHF. CDR3 nucleotide sequence: TGTGCCAGCAGATCAGGGGTTTATAGCAATCAGCCCCAGCATTTT.

The count of this clone is one. The V and J genes are TRBV5-1 and TRBJ1-4; 8 bases are shared with TRBD1. The CDR3 length is 14 residues. The junction had 4 bases not matched to a gene; V was cut back by 4 bases and J by 5 bases. The germline gives CDR1 SGHRS, CDR2 YFSETQ. The CDR3 coding sequence is TGCGCCAGCAGCAACGGACAGGGCAATGAAAAACTGTTTTTT. Its protein is CASSNGQGNEKLFF. Based on the CDR3 plus reference TRBV5-1 and TRBJ1-4, the full variable domain is KAGVTQTPRYLIKTRGQQVTLSCSPISGHRSVSWYQQTPGQGLQFLFEYFSETQRNKGNFPGRFSGRQFSNSRSEMNVSTLELGDSALYLCASSNGQGNEKLFFGSGTQLSVL.

This chain links TRBV5-4 with TRBJ2-5; 7 positions agree with TRBD2. J gave up 2 bases and V 7 bases, and 11 bases lay outside the gene matches. Germline V gene data show CDR1 as SGHNT and CDR2 as YYREEE (reference sequence). This CDR3 spans 15 amino acids. CDR3 sequence: CASGLVAGRQETQYF. CDR3 bases: TGTGCCAGCGGTTTGGTAGCGGGTAGGCAAGAGACCCAGTACTTC. The variable domain in full, with the rest retrieved from reference TRBV5-4 and TRBJ2-5, is ETGVTQSPTHLIKTRGQQVTLRCSSQSGHNTVSWYQQALGQGPQFIFQYYREEENGRGNFPPRFSGLQFPNYSSELNVNALELDDSALYLCASGLVAGRQETQYFGPGTRLLVL.

The V and J genes are TRBV6-5 and TRBJ1-4, with 7 bases that match TRBD1. With V trimmed by 6 bases and J by 7 bases, 11 bases remained unmatched. The germline V gene has CDR1 MNHEY and CDR2 SVGAGI. The CDR3 is 15 amino acids. The CDR3 reads CASSLVGGGGEKLFF. The CDR3 bases are TGTGCCAGCAGCTTGGTTGGAGGGGGCGGTGAAAAACTGTTTTTT.

Concerning this clone itself: This likely reflects a read error, since a far larger clone is one base away. This rearrangement joins TRBV6-5 to TRBJ1-5, with 7 positions matching TRBD1. CDR1 and CDR2 from the germline V gene are MNHEY and SVGAGI. Trimming took 6 bases from V and 2 from J; bases not matched to a gene: 4. The CDR3 contains 14 residues. The CDR3 sequence: CASSGDSGNQPQHF. CDR3 nucleotide sequence: TGTGCCAGCAGCGGGGACAGCGGCAATCAGCCCCAGCATTTT.

The V call is TRBV11-3, the J call TRBJ2-4; 7 nucleotides align to TRBD1. The V gene's germline CDR1 is SGHNT and CDR2 YENEEA. This CDR3 contains 13 residues. J lost 3 bases, V lost 8 bases, and 4 bases had no gene match. The CDR3 region is CASARDSKNIQYF. For the CDR3, the DNA is TGTGCCAGCGCTCGGGACAGCAAAAACATTCAGTACTTC.